This T cell receptor beta chain was recovered during a study of blood T cells in healthy people across ages. Study-level points and caveats: Aged donors had fewer naive CD4+ cells and lower diversity than long-lived donors.

V shed 3 bases and J 6 bases; nucleotides not matched to a gene: 8. Germline lookup yields CDR1 LGHNA and CDR2 YSLEER. This CDR3 is 15 amino acids long. About this clonotype itself: Antigen: not known.

With a J-beta primer mix and a sample-barcoded 5' primer, a second PCR ran roughly 6 to 11 cycles. TCRdb re-analysed the 5' RACE reads in MiXCR, keeping a single row per CDR3 protein. The sample carries approximately 2,000,000 distinct CDR3 sequences, around 40% recorded once. The chain has TRBV4-3 and TRBJ2-1; 7 nucleotides agree with TRBD2. Sequenced sample: blood. This TCR came from a human donor in good health. CDR3 sequence (DNA): TGCGCCAGCAGCCACGACCGGGACTACTTCAATGAGCAGTTCTTC. Translated: CASSHDRDYFNEQFF.